This entry is about one T cell receptor (beta chain). Its antigen is still unknown. These data are taken from a study of cytomegalovirus exposure and HLA in healthy donors. Study findings and constraints: In a later analysis, CMV-associated beta chains were mostly HLA-associated, it appeared. In a later analysis, compared with equally common non-associated chains, HLA-associated beta chains were more expanded. Using the classifier, cytomegalovirus status was reportedly diagnosed with high specificity and sensitivity.

Germline CDR1 and CDR2: SNHLY and FYNNEI. The CDR3 loop spans 12 amino acids. V lost 6 bases and J lost 0, with 5 bases in between. The study ran its PCR with 60 Vbeta and 13 Jbeta primers. The assay was immunoSEQ multiplex PCR, and TCRdb's table has in-frame clones only and misses some. The top ten hold 20% to 25% of the sample, which has about 85,000 clones, roughly 80% seen once. Sequencing was carried out using PBMCs. This chain connects TRBV2 to TRBJ1-1; D is ambiguous. The receptor was isolated from a woman aged 50 to 65 in good health and CMV-seropositive. CDR3 protein: CASSVMNTEAFF. The CDR3 DNA is TGTGCCAGCAGCGTAATGAACACTGAAGCTTTCTTT.